The 15 T cell receptor beta chains presented below share a single source sample, sequenced in a study of CD8 T cells in Susac syndrome. An amount of RNA that ranged from roughly 0.5 to 1 ug was reverse transcribed with random hexamers. MiXCR, run by TCRdb on the immunoSEQ multiplex PCR reads, gives a single entry per CDR3 protein. In the table there are 74,000 or so distinct CDR3 sequences, around 93% of which are singletons. The sequenced sample consisted of CD4+ T cells from PBMCs. The source is a human donor with Susac syndrome.

The chain links TRBV6-2 or TRBV6-3 to TRBJ2-7; D might be TRBD2 (6 bases). The germline V gene encodes CDR1 MNHEY and CDR2 SVGEGT. The V and J ends lost 8 bases and 5 bases respectively, with 19 bases between them. CDR3 length: 14 amino acids. CDR3 in DNA: TGTGCCAGCGTCGGGCGGGGCCAGTCCCACGAGCAGTACTTC. Its protein product is CASVGRGQSHEQYF.

This chain connects TRBV12-3 or TRBV12-4 to TRBJ1-2; D gene ambiguous. V lost 7 bases, J lost 1 base, and 13 bases lay in between. CDR3 length: 14 amino acids. The CDR3 nucleotides read TGTGCCAGCAACAAGGGTGTTTTTAACTATGGCTACACCTTC. It codes for CASNKGVFNYGYTF.

The chain recombines TRBV29-1 with TRBJ2-6; D may be TRBD1 or TRBD2 (5 bases each). This CDR3 is built from 16 residues. Germline loops: CDR1 SQVTM, CDR2 ANQGSEA. V was pared by 2 bases and J by 2 bases, with 13 bases between. The CDR3, as DNA: TGCAGCGTTGAAAATATCGGGGACCCTGGGGCCAACGTCCTGACTTTC. This gives the protein CSVENIGDPGANVLTF.

This clonotype was counted a single time. The rearrangement uses TRBV5-4 and TRBJ1-2; D might be TRBD1 (5 bases). The V gene lost 2 bases and the J gene lost 4 bases, with 9 bases spanning the gap. CDR1 and CDR2 from the germline V gene are SGHNT and YYREEE (reference sequence). The CDR3 runs 13 residues. Here the CDR3 DNA reads TGTGCCAGCAGCTTCAGGGAAAGCTATGGCTACACCTTC. Translated: CASSFRESYGYTF.

This rearrangement joins TRBV3-1 to TRBJ2-2; weak D call: TRBD2 (5 bases). CDR1 and CDR2 from the germline V gene are LGHDT and YNNKEL (reference sequence). V was cut by 2 bases and J by 5 bases, with 12 bases left in between. The CDR3 loop spans 15 amino acids. CDR3 residues: CASSQTVGKTGELFF. The CDR3 nucleotides are TGTGCCAGCAGCCAAACCGTCGGGAAAACCGGGGAGCTGTTTTTT.

The CDR3 sequence: CASITGGASGANVLTF. CDR3 bases: TGTGCCAGCATAACAGGGGGGGCCTCTGGGGCCAACGTCCTGACTTTC. This chain links TRBV28 with TRBJ2-6; a weak D match, TRBD1 (8 bases). Trimming pared 7 bases from V and 0 bases from J, leaving 13 bases between. CDR3 length equals 16 residues. The germline CDR1 and CDR2 sequences are MDHEN and SYDVKM.

This chain links TRBV12-3 or TRBV12-4 with TRBJ2-6; D is unclear. The CDR3 length is 18 residues. The V end lost 6 bases, the J end lost 1 base, and 19 bases lay between the germline ends. CDR3 sequence (DNA): TGTGCCAGCAGGGGCAGGCTCCGGAATAGGTCTGGGGCCAACGTCCTGACTTTC. Translated: CASRGRLRNRSGANVLTF.

The chain uses TRBV27 and TRBJ1-5, with unresolved D. The CDR3 is 13 residues long. Trimming shortened V by 6 bases and J by 3 bases, and 9 bases separated the two germline ends. Germline lookup yields CDR1 MNHEY and CDR2 SMNVEV (reference sequence). CDR3 coding DNA: TGTGCCAGCAGCCGGGCCAACAATCAGCCCCAGCATTTT. Amino acids: CASSRANNQPQHF.

The chain employs TRBV11-1 and TRBJ2-1; TRBD2 aligns across 9 bases. The CDR3 has 16 amino acids. Germline V gives CDR1 SGHAT, CDR2 FQDESV (reference sequence). V gave up 2 bases and J gave up 2 bases; unmatched junction bases: 4. As DNA, the CDR3 is TGTGCCAGCAGCTTAAGCCTAGCGGGAACCTACAATGAGCAGTTCTTC. It codes for CASSLSLAGTYNEQFF.

The chain employs TRBV12-3 or TRBV12-4 and TRBJ2-5; 16 nucleotides agree with TRBD2. CDR3 length: 19 amino acids. V dropped 5 bases and J dropped 2; count of bases not matched to a gene: 11. CDR3 DNA sequence: TGTGCCAGCAGTGGCAGTTTGGGACTAGCGGGGGGGGAACAAGAGACCCAGTACTTC. The encoded protein is CASSGSLGLAGGEQETQYF.

V usage is TRBV28 and J usage is TRBJ1-1, with D unresolved. CDR1 MDHEN and CDR2 SYDVKM come from the germline V gene. The CDR3 runs to 11 residues. Trimming stripped 7 bases from V and 11 bases from J, with 14 bases between. CDR3 DNA sequence: TGTGCCAGCACCTCAAATGCCCGGGCTTTCTTT. Protein sequence: CASTSNARAFF.

V and J are TRBV27 and TRBJ2-2; 8 nucleotides line up with TRBD2. V trimming: 7 bases; J trimming: 7 bases; junction bases outside the gene matches: 8. Germline V gene data show CDR1 as MNHEY and CDR2 as SMNVEV (reference sequence). CDR3 length equals 14 residues. In DNA, the CDR3 is TGTGCCAGCATACGACGGGGGGGCCTCGGGGAGCTGTTTTTT. Translating it yields CASIRRGGLGELFF.

The DNA of the CDR3 is TGTGCCAGCAGCCAAGGCCCCAACGTCCTGACTTTC. It yields the protein CASSQGPNVLTF. This chain connects TRBV3-1 to TRBJ2-6; D gene ambiguous. Germline V gene data show CDR1 as LGHDT and CDR2 as YNNKEL (reference sequence). This CDR3 has 12 amino acids. V lost 1 base and J 8 bases, leaving 3 bases between the germline ends.

This chain connects TRBV5-6 to TRBJ2-1, with 10 bases identical to TRBD2. CDR1 is SGHDT, CDR2 YYEEEE, per germline. CDR3 size: 17 residues. The trim removed 5 bases at V and 6 bases at J, leaving 14 bases unmatched. The CDR3 is CASSSAGGPRFSNEQFF. The CDR3 DNA follows: TGTGCCAGCAGTTCAGCGGGAGGGCCGAGATTTTCCAATGAGCAGTTCTTC.

CDR3 residues: CASSAGLAGARTYNEQFF. Written as DNA, the CDR3 is TGCGCCAGCAGCGCGGGACTAGCGGGAGCTAGAACCTACAATGAGCAGTTCTTC. The chain joins TRBV5-1 to TRBJ2-1; 14 bases agree with TRBD2. This CDR3 has 18 amino acids. Germline assignment: CDR1 SGHRS and CDR2 YFSETQ. With V trimmed by 4 bases and J by 2 bases, 8 bases remained unmatched.